Included here is one T cell receptor (beta chain) sequence, with context. The data originate from a study of blood T cell repertoires in COVID-19. Data came from immunoSEQ multiplex PCR; TCRdb stores just in-frame clones and leaves some out. Of 300,000 to 350,000 clones in the sample, about 93% were seen once. The CDR3 is made up of 15 amino acids. Germline V gene data show CDR1 as MNHEY and CDR2 as SVGEGT. Deletions cut 6 bases from V and 1 base from J, with 16 bases between. The rearrangement links TRBV6-2 or TRBV6-3 to TRBJ2-7; D perhaps matches TRBD1 (6 bases). This TCR came from a woman under 30 who had recovered from COVID-19. Sequences were obtained from peripheral blood. The CDR3 DNA sequence: TGTGCCAGCAGCCCAGGGGCGACAGCGTCCTACGAGCAGTACGTC. Protein: CASSPGATASYEQYV.